This TCR beta chain was obtained from a study of CD8+ T cells in alopecia areata. Broader study findings: Besides other cells, scalp samples also yield sequences of resident alphabeta T cells from normal skin.

On this clone itself: Its antigen is as yet unknown.

cDNA prepared by RNA extraction and subsequent reverse transcription served as the template for sequencing. Produced via immunoSEQ multiplex PCR; TCRdb's table is partial and in-frame only. The sample shows 65,000 to 75,000 clones, approximately 45% of them seen only once. The sequence was collected from a human donor with alopecia areata. This material consisted of CD8+ T cells sorted from blood, taken at week 0.

In nucleotides, the CDR3 is TGCAGCGTTTGGACAGGAGAATCCACCTACGAGCAGTACTTC. Its protein product is CSVWTGESTYEQYF. The V gene is TRBV29-1, the J gene TRBJ2-7; 7 bases fit TRBD1. The germline CDR1 and CDR2 sequences are SQVTM and ANQGSEA. The ends lost 5 bases at V and 2 bases at J; junction bases unmatched: 9. The CDR3 runs 14 residues.